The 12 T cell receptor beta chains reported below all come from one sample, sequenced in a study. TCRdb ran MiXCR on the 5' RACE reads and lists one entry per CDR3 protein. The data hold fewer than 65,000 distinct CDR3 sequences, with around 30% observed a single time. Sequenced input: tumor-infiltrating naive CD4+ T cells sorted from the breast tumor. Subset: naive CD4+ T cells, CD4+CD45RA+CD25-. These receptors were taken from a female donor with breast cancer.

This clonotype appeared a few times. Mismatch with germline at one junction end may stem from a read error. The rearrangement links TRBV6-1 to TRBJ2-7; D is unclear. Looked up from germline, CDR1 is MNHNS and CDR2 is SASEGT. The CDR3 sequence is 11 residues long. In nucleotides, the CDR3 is TGTGCCAGCAGTGATACCTACGAGCGGTACTTC. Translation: CASSDTYERYF.

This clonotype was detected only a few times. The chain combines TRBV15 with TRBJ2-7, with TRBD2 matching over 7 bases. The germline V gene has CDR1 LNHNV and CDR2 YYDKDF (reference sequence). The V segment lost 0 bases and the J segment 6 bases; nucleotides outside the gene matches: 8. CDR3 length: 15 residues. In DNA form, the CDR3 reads TGTGCCACCAGCAGAGATCGGGGGGTATTGGGCGAGCAGTACTTC. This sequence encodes CATSRDRGVLGEQYF.

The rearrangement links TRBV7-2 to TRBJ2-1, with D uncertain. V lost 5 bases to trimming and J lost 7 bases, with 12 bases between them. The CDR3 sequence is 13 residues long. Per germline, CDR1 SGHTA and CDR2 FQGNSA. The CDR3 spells CASSVFWQNEQFF. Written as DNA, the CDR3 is TGTGCCAGCAGCGTATTTTGGCAAAATGAGCAGTTCTTC.

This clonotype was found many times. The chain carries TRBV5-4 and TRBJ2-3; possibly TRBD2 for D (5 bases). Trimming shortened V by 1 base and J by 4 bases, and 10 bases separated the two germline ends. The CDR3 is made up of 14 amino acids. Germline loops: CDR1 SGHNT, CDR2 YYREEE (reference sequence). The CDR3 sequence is CASSLSQAADTQYF. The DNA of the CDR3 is TGTGCCAGCAGCTTGTCCCAAGCGGCAGATACGCAGTATTTT.

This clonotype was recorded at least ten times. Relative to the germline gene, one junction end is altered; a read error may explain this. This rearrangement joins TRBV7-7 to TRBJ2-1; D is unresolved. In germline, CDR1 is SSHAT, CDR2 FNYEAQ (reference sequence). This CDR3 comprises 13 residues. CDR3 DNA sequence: TGTGCTAGCAGCTTAGGGTCTTTCAATGAGCAGTTCTTC. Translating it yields CASSLGSFNEQFF.

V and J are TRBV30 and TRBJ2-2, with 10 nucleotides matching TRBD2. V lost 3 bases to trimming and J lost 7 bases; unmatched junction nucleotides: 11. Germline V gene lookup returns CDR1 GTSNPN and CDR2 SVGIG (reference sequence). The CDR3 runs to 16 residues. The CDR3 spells CAWRIKAGGIVGELFF. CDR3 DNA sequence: TGTGCCTGGAGAATAAAAGCGGGGGGGATCGTCGGGGAGCTGTTTTTT. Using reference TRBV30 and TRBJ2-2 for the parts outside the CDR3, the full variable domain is SQTIHQWPATLVQPVGSPLSLECTVEGTSNPNLYWYRQAAGRGLQLLFYSVGIGQISSEVPQNLSASRPQDRQFILSSKKLLLSDSGFYLCAWRIKAGGIVGELFFGEGSRLTVL.

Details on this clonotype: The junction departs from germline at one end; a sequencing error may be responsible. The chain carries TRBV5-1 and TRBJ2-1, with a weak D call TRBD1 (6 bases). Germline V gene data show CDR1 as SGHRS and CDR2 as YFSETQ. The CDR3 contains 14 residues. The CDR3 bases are TGCGCCAGCAGCACCCGCCGGGGACACAATGAGCAGCTCTTC. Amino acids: CASSTRRGHNEQLF.

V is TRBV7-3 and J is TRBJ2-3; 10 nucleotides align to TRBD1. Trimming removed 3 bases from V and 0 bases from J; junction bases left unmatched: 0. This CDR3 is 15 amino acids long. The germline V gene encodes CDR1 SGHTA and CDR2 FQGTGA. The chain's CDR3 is CASSLTGGSTDTQYF. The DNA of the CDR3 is TGTGCCAGCAGCTTGACAGGGGGCAGCACAGATACGCAGTATTTT.

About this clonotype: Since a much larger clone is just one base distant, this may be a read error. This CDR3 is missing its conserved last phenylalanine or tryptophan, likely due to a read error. DNA of the CDR3: TGTGCCAGCAGTGAAGGGACAGTCCTACAGCCCCAGCATTCT. Translation: CASSEGTVLQPQHS. V is TRBV6-1 and J is TRBJ1-5; TRBD1 might be the D (6 bases). The CDR3 has 14 amino acids. V lost 1 base and J 7 bases, leaving 11 bases between the germline ends. Germline CDR1 MNHNS, CDR2 SASEGT.

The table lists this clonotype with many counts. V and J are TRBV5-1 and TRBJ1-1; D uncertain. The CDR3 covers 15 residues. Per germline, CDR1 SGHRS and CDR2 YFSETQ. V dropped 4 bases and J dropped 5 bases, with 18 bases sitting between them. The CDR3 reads CASSRQNKGGTEAFF. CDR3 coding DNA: TGCGCCAGCAGCCGCCAAAACAAGGGTGGGACTGAAGCTTTCTTT.

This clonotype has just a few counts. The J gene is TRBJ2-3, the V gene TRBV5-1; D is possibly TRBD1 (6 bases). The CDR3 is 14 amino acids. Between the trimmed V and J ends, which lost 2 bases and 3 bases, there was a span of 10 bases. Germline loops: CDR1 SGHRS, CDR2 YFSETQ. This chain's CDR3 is CASSLQGETDTQYF. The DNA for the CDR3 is TGCGCCAGCAGCTTACAGGGTGAAACAGATACGCAGTATTTT.

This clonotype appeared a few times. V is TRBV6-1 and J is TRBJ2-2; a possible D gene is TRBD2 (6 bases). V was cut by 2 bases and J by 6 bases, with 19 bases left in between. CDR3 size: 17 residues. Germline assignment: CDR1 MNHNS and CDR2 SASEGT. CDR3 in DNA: TGTGCCAGCAGTGAATTCGGCGTAGGCGGGGACCCCGGGGAGCTGTTTTTT. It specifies CASSEFGVGGDPGELFF.